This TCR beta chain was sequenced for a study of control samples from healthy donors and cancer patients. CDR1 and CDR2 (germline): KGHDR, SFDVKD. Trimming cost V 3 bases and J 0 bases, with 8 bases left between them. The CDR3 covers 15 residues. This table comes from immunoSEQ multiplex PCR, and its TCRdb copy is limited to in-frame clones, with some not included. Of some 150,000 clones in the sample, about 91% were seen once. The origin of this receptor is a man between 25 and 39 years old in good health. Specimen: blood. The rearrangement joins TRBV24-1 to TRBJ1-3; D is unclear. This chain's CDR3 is CATSDSRLSGNTIYF. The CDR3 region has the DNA TGTGCCACCAGTGATAGTCGGCTCTCTGGAAACACCATATATTTT.